These 32 T cell receptor beta chains share one sample of origin, sequenced in a study of regulatory T cells in long-lasting Graves disease. Researchers made TCR beta libraries by using iRepertoire HTBI primers and running Arm-PCR on CDR3 regions. TCRdb fed the multiplex PCR reads into MiXCR, producing one record per CDR3 protein. This table has 500,000 or so distinct CDR3 sequences, around 15% appearing once. Sample time point: newly diagnosed GD, antithyroid drugs for less than 3 months. From RNA extracted from PBMCs, the TCR library was made. These data were likewise used in another study, on T cells in Graves' hyperthyroidism and ophthalmopathy.

Sequenced here: peripheral blood mononuclear cells (PBMCs), sampled at new diagnosis, from a patient treated with antithyroid drugs. The receptors derive from a man in his forties with Graves disease.

The gene calls are TRBV20-1 and TRBJ1-3; D gene unclear. Germline loops: CDR1 DFQATT, CDR2 SNEGSKA (reference sequence). Trimming cost V 6 bases and J 0 bases, with 18 bases left between them. The CDR3 has 16 residues. The chain's CDR3 is CSALIYLASSGNTIYF. The CDR3 DNA is TGCAGTGCCCTAATTTATCTGGCGAGCTCTGGAAACACCATATATTTT.

This clonotype was seen ten or more times. The J gene is TRBJ1-1, the V gene TRBV2; TRBD1 agrees at 8 bases. V lost 8 bases to trimming and J lost 1 base; unmatched junction nucleotides: 3. The CDR3 covers 13 residues. CDR1 and CDR2 (germline): SNHLY, FYNNEI. CDR3 DNA: TGTGCCAGCGGGGGACAGGCGAACACTGAAGCTTTCTTT. This gives the protein CASGGQANTEAFF.

The genes are TRBV2 and TRBJ2-7; 11 bases map to TRBD2. Germline V gives CDR1 SNHLY, CDR2 FYNNEI. CDR3 length: 13 residues. Unmatched junction bases numbered 9, after V lost 10 bases and J lost 7 bases. CDR3 protein: CAIKTSGRGEQYF. The CDR3 nucleotides are TGTGCCATCAAAACTAGCGGGAGAGGGGAGCAGTACTTC.

This clonotype was counted at least ten times. The rearrangement uses TRBV20-1 and TRBJ2-5; D possibly corresponds to TRBD2 (6 bases). CDR3 length equals 14 residues. Per germline, CDR1 DFQATT and CDR2 SNEGSKA (reference sequence). V lost 3 bases and J 4 bases, leaving 15 bases between the germline ends. CDR3 DNA sequence: TGCAGTGCTAGTCAAGCGGGTCCACGAGAGACCCAGTACTTC. Amino acid sequence: CSASQAGPRETQYF.

This clonotype was seen many times. The chain uses TRBV7-9 and TRBJ1-4, with a tentative D call TRBD1 (5 bases). V shed 0 bases and J shed 7 bases, with 9 bases lying between them. This CDR3 has 14 amino acids. The germline gives CDR1 SEHNR, CDR2 FQNEAQ (reference sequence). This CDR3 reads CASSLAGASEKLFF. Written as DNA, the CDR3 is TGTGCCAGCAGCTTAGCAGGGGCGAGTGAAAAACTGTTTTTT.

This clonotype showed up just a few times. This chain links TRBV6-1 with TRBJ2-5; 9 bases match TRBD1. V lost 5 bases, J lost 5 bases, and 9 bases stayed unmatched. The germline V gene has CDR1 MNHNS and CDR2 SASEGT. CDR3 length equals 15 residues. CDR3 sequence (DNA): TGTGCCAGCAGTACTATACAGGGGGCGCGGGAGACCCAGTACTTC. As protein: CASSTIQGARETQYF.

The J gene is TRBJ2-5, the V gene TRBV12-3 or TRBV12-4, with TRBD1 as a possible D gene (6 bases). Trimming cost V 5 bases and J 4 bases, with 11 bases left between them. The CDR3 has 13 amino acids. CDR3 nucleotide sequence: TGTGCCAGCAGTCCATTGACAGGAGAGACCCAGTACTTC. It codes for CASSPLTGETQYF.

This clonotype has ten or more counts. The chain is built from TRBV7-2 and TRBJ2-5; TRBD1 might be the D (5 bases). The J call may be wrong; the DNA end is better matched by TRBJ2-1. CDR3 length: 14 residues. Germline loops: CDR1 SGHTA, CDR2 FQGNSA. The CDR3 reads CASSLDAGLNEQFF. The CDR3 DNA is TGTGCCAGCAGCTTAGATGCAGGGTTGAATGAGCAGTTCTTC.

This clonotype was seen at least ten times. The chain recombines TRBV20-1 with TRBJ2-5; D unclear. V was cut by 1 base and J by 2 bases, with 11 bases left in between. Germline V gives CDR1 DFQATT, CDR2 SNEGSKA (reference sequence). The CDR3 consists of 14 residues. CDR3 in DNA: TGCAGTGCTAGAGGGCTCATTCTTCAAGAGACCCAGTACTTC. It specifies CSARGLILQETQYF.

Many counts were recorded for this clonotype. The CDR3 nucleotides are TGTGCCAGCAGTGAGGGACAGGGGGGCTTCTACGAGCAGTACTTC. Its translation is CASSEGQGGFYEQYF. V is TRBV2 and J is TRBJ2-7; 11 nucleotides align to TRBD1. V gave up 3 bases and J gave up 3 bases; unmatched junction bases: 4. Germline loops: CDR1 SNHLY, CDR2 FYNNEI. The CDR3 spans 15 residues.

This clonotype came up a few times. The chain has TRBV6-5 and TRBJ2-2; 7 bases map to TRBD1. This CDR3 contains 17 residues. The junction had 11 bases not matched to a gene; V was cut back by 4 bases and J by 3 bases. CDR1 and CDR2 from the germline V gene are MNHEY and SVGAGI. Written as DNA, the CDR3 is TGTGCCAGCAGTTCCAACCCGGACAGGCGGTACACCGGGGAGCTGTTTTTT. It specifies CASSSNPDRRYTGELFF.

This clonotype was picked up many times. The rearrangement links TRBV25-1 to TRBJ2-3, with D unclear. Germline values: CDR1 MGHDK, CDR2 SYGVNS. This CDR3 has 18 residues. The V and J ends lost 1 base and 0 bases respectively, with 17 bases between them. CDR3 coding DNA: TGTGCCAGCAGTGAATCCCCGGTGGGGTCCCCTAGCACAGATACGCAGTATTTT. It translates to CASSESPVGSPSTDTQYF.

This clonotype was counted between two and nine times. V and J are TRBV30 and TRBJ1-2, with D perhaps matching TRBD1 (6 bases). The CDR3 consists of 13 residues. Germline CDR1 GTSNPN, CDR2 SVGIG (reference sequence). The V and J ends lost 2 bases and 10 bases respectively, with 17 bases between them. The CDR3 bases are TGTGCCTGGAGTACGACGGGGAGGGGGAACTACACCTTC. Translating gives CAWSTTGRGNYTF.

There are many counts of this clonotype. The gene calls are TRBV7-2 and TRBJ1-1, with 7 bases identical to TRBD1. The CDR3 covers 14 residues. V lost 4 bases, J lost 4 bases, and 6 bases stayed unmatched. Germline V gene data show CDR1 as SGHTA and CDR2 as FQGNSA. This chain's CDR3 is CASSSTWDSTEAFF. In DNA form, the CDR3 reads TGTGCCAGCAGCTCTACGTGGGACAGCACTGAAGCTTTCTTT.

This clonotype was seen ten or more times. V usage is TRBV11-1 and J usage is TRBJ1-1; 9 nucleotides align to TRBD1. With V trimmed by 5 bases and J by 1 base, 2 bases remained unmatched. Germline-derived CDR1 and CDR2 are SGHAT and FQDESV (reference sequence). CDR3 size: 14 residues. For the CDR3, the DNA is TGTGCCAGCAGCCGGACAGGGGAGAACACTGAAGCTTTCTTT. The encoded protein is CASSRTGENTEAFF.

This clonotype has a count of ten or more. This chain joins TRBV20-1 and TRBJ1-6; D is perhaps TRBD1 (5 bases). The CDR3 sequence is 14 residues long. The V gene's germline CDR1 is DFQATT and CDR2 SNEGSKA (reference sequence). V lost 7 bases and J lost 6, with 16 bases in between. This CDR3 reads CSVNEGFVNSPLHF. The CDR3 nucleotides read TGCAGTGTTAACGAGGGGTTCGTTAATTCACCCCTCCACTTT.

V and J are TRBV4-1 and TRBJ2-3; D might be TRBD2 (5 bases). The CDR3 is 14 residues long. Deletions cut 2 bases from V and 2 bases from J, with 8 bases between. CDR1 and CDR2 (germline): MGHRA, YSYEKL. The CDR3 loop reads CASSQTGNTDTQYF. CDR3 sequence (DNA): TGCGCCAGCAGCCAAACCGGGAACACAGATACGCAGTATTTT.

The chain links TRBV7-3 to TRBJ2-7, with TRBD2 identical over 7 bases. CDR3 size: 15 residues. V trimming: 1 base; J trimming: 5 bases; junction bases outside the gene matches: 8. Germline CDR1 and CDR2: SGHTA and FQGTGA. The CDR3 sequence is CASSLIGGSINEQYF. The DNA of the CDR3 is TGTGCCAGCAGCTTAATCGGCGGGAGTATCAACGAGCAGTACTTC.

The sample holds a few counts of this clonotype. The gene calls are TRBV7-9 and TRBJ1-1; TRBD1 is a possible D gene (5 bases). Between the trimmed V and J ends, which lost 1 base and 7 bases, there was a span of 10 bases. The CDR3 has 13 amino acids. The germline gives CDR1 SEHNR, CDR2 FQNEAQ (reference sequence). CDR3 in amino acids: CASSLDGDGEAFF. Written as DNA, the CDR3 is TGTGCCAGCAGCTTAGATGGGGACGGTGAAGCTTTCTTT. Variable domain in full (rest from reference TRBV7-9 and TRBJ1-1): DTGVSQNPRHKITKRGQNVTFRCDPISEHNRLYWYRQTLGQGPEFLTYFQNEAQLEKSRLLSDRFSAERPKGSFSTLEIQRTEQGDSAMYLCASSLDGDGEAFFGQGTRLTVV.

The genes are TRBV9 and TRBJ2-1, with D tentatively TRBD1 (7 bases). Trimming pared 0 bases from V and 7 bases from J, leaving 17 bases between. The CDR3 is 16 residues long. Germline values: CDR1 SGDLS, CDR2 YYNGEE. As DNA, the CDR3 is TGTGCCAGCAGCGTAGGTGGAGGGGGCGCAGGGAATGAGCAGTTCTTC. Its protein product is CASSVGGGGAGNEQFF.

This clonotype was observed many times. The chain recombines TRBV28 with TRBJ1-2; 10 nucleotides match TRBD1. CDR1 and CDR2 from the germline V gene are MDHEN and SYDVKM. CDR3 length: 14 residues. Losses at the gene ends were 5 bases for V and 3 bases for J; bases not matched to a gene: 3. CDR3: CASSRTGGDYGYTF. Written as DNA, the CDR3 is TGTGCCAGCAGTCGGACAGGGGGGGACTATGGCTACACCTTC.

At least ten counts were recorded for this clonotype. The V call is TRBV27, the J call TRBJ1-2; possibly TRBD1 for D (6 bases). Germline V lookup: CDR1 MNHEY, CDR2 SMNVEV (reference sequence). Trimming removed 7 bases at V and 2 bases at J, with 20 bases between. This CDR3 is 16 amino acids long. CDR3 sequence reads: CASTLVGGRGNYGYTF. CDR3 bases: TGTGCCAGCACCCTCGTAGGGGGAAGGGGAAACTATGGCTACACCTTC.

The rearrangement links TRBV6-9 to TRBJ2-1; 8 bases are a match to TRBD2. There are 17 residues in the CDR3. CDR1 is MNHGY and CDR2 is SVAAGI in the germline V gene. The J segment lost 5 bases and the V segment lost 3 bases, leaving 12 bases of the junction unmatched. The CDR3: CASSYSPPAGANNEQFF. Written as DNA, the CDR3 is TGTGCCAGCAGTTACTCCCCTCCAGCGGGAGCAAACAATGAGCAGTTCTTC.

The chain combines TRBV28 with TRBJ1-5; possibly TRBD1 for D (6 bases). Germline CDR1 reads MDHEN; CDR2 reads SYDVKM. V lost 6 bases and J 5 bases, leaving 14 bases between the germline ends. The CDR3 covers 14 residues. The CDR3, as DNA: TGTGCCAGCAGCACATGGGGGCTGGATCAGCCCCAGCATTTT. This encodes CASSTWGLDQPQHF.

This chain joins TRBV6-1 and TRBJ2-3; 16 nucleotides align to TRBD2. The CDR3 extends over 17 amino acids. Germline V CDR1 and CDR2: MNHNS, SASEGT. The V gene end was trimmed by 7 bases and the J gene end by 3 bases; junction bases not matched to a gene: 7. The CDR3 here is CASTPGTSGRGTDTQYF. The CDR3 DNA sequence: TGTGCCAGCACTCCAGGGACTAGCGGGAGGGGTACAGATACGCAGTATTTT.

This clonotype was counted ten times or more. This chain joins TRBV7-2 and TRBJ2-7; 7 nucleotides align to TRBD2. There are 14 residues in the CDR3. J lost 3 bases, V lost 5 bases, and 7 bases had no gene match. Germline V gives CDR1 SGHTA, CDR2 FQGNSA. DNA for the CDR3: TGTGCCAGCAGCCCCCTCGGGGACTACTACGAGCAGTACTTC. This codes for CASSPLGDYYEQYF.

This clonotype was counted ten times or more. The CDR3 sequence is CASSRGQGISYEQYF. The CDR3 nucleotides are TGTGCCAGCAGTAGGGGACAGGGGATCTCCTACGAGCAGTACTTC. The rearrangement uses TRBV6-1 and TRBJ2-7; 10 positions agree with TRBD1. V lost 5 bases to trimming and J lost 0 bases; unmatched junction nucleotides: 4. The CDR3 covers 15 residues. Per germline, CDR1 MNHNS and CDR2 SASEGT.

The chain carries TRBV29-1 and TRBJ1-2, with D tentatively TRBD1 (5 bases). The germline gives CDR1 SQVTM, CDR2 ANQGSEA. This CDR3 is built from 15 residues. Trimming removed 0 bases at V and 4 bases at J, with 15 bases between. CDR3 region: CSVEDVSRGGYGYTF. The CDR3 bases are TGCAGCGTTGAAGATGTATCAAGGGGAGGCTATGGCTACACCTTC. Together with reference TRBV29-1 and TRBJ1-2, the CDR3 gives the full variable domain: SAVISQKPSRDICQRGTSLTIQCQVDSQVTMMFWYRQQPGQSLTLIATANQGSEATYESGFVIDKFPISRPNLTFSTLTVSNMSPEDSSIYLCSVEDVSRGGYGYTFGSGTRLTVV.

This clonotype came up many times. This sequence joins TRBV20-1 and TRBJ2-1, with 10 bases matching TRBD2. The CDR3 consists of 14 residues. V shed 5 bases and J 8 bases; nucleotides not matched to a gene: 9. Germline-derived CDR1 and CDR2 are DFQATT and SNEGSKA (reference sequence). Here the CDR3 reads CSARLAGARDEQFF. CDR3 DNA sequence: TGCAGTGCTCGTCTAGCGGGAGCTAGGGATGAGCAGTTCTTC.

This clonotype was detected many times. The chain couples TRBV27 to TRBJ2-1; TRBD2 matches 9 bases. Germline V gene data show CDR1 as MNHEY and CDR2 as SMNVEV (reference sequence). V gave up 4 bases and J gave up 7 bases; unmatched junction bases: 14. This CDR3 spans 17 amino acids. The CDR3 loop reads CASSYRTSAKIVNEQFF. In nucleotides, the CDR3 is TGTGCCAGCAGTTATCGGACTAGCGCCAAAATCGTGAATGAGCAGTTCTTC.

This clonotype was seen a few times. The gene calls are TRBV29-1 and TRBJ2-7; 8 nucleotides agree with TRBD1. Germline CDR1 is SQVTM and CDR2 is ANQGSEA. The CDR3 is made up of 11 amino acids. Trimming took 7 bases from V and 4 from J; bases not matched to a gene: 3. DNA for the CDR3: TGCAGCGCACAGGGGGGATACGAGCAGTACTTC. Amino acids: CSAQGGYEQYF.

The genes are TRBV29-1 and TRBJ2-3, with a tentative D call TRBD1 (6 bases). There are 14 residues in the CDR3. With 2 bases removed from V and 6 bases from J, the gap between germline ends came to 15 bases. Germline CDR1 reads SQVTM; CDR2 reads ANQGSEA. In DNA form, the CDR3 reads TGCAGCGTTGAAAGTTTGGGGGCCAGGGATACGCAGTATTTT. It codes for CSVESLGARDTQYF.